This T cell receptor (beta chain) was profiled in a study of T cell changes during pregnancy in multiple sclerosis. Germline lookup yields CDR1 KGHSH and CDR2 LQKENI. Trimming pared 4 bases from V and 0 bases from J, leaving 9 bases between. The CDR3 covers 14 residues. Repertoires were generated with immunoSEQ multiplex PCR, while TCRdb's copy carries only in-frame clones and drops some. The data show about 40,000 clones, 75% to 90% seen once. The TCR was taken from a female donor in good health, enrolled as a control in a pregnancy study. The specimen comprised peripheral blood, sampled in the second trimester of pregnancy. The chain joins TRBV18 to TRBJ1-1; D perhaps matches TRBD1 (6 bases). The chain's CDR3 is CASSRQVMNTEAFF. CDR3 coding DNA: TGTGCCAGCTCACGACAGGTTATGAACACTGAAGCTTTCTTT.